This TCR beta chain was sequenced in a study of blood T cells in healthy people across ages. Overall study: For every two T cells, template switching captured about one barcoded beta molecule.

Researchers isolated at least 6.5 million PBMCs per sample. Primers used in a second PCR of about 7 to 12 cycles were a sample-barcoded 5' primer and a J-beta primer mix. Each of the samples gave a minimum of 2.5 million paired-end reads that contained CDR3. TCRdb passed the 5' RACE reads through MiXCR, listing each CDR3 protein once. The sample consists of 1.4 million to 1.5 million distinct CDR3 sequences, about 40% of them appearing once. V lost 7 bases and J lost 4, with 10 bases in between. Germline loops: CDR1 MNHEY, CDR2 SMNVEV (reference sequence). The CDR3 length is 13 residues. The chain combines TRBV27 with TRBJ2-2; possible D gene TRBD1, 5 bases. Sequencing was done on a sample of blood. The clonotype originates from a woman aged 18 to 35 in good health. The chain's CDR3 is CASKWGSTGELFF. DNA for the CDR3: TGTGCCAGCAAATGGGGCAGCACCGGGGAGCTGTTTTTT.